A single sample is the source of the 15 T cell receptor beta chains below, sequenced in a study of cytomegalovirus exposure and HLA in healthy donors. Data came from immunoSEQ multiplex PCR; TCRdb stores just in-frame clones and leaves some out. The sample records 150,000 to 200,000 clones, approximately 80% being singletons. What was sequenced was PBMCs. These receptors originate from a man in his thirties or forties in good health and CMV-seropositive.

The V call is TRBV5-8, the J call TRBJ1-2; TRBD1 aligns across 10 bases. Germline CDR1 reads SGHTS; CDR2 reads YDEGEE. This CDR3 comprises 15 residues. The V segment lost 4 bases and the J segment 8 bases; nucleotides outside the gene matches: 11. For the CDR3, the DNA is TGTGCCAGCAGCCCGGGACAGGGGACCTATGAAGGCTACACCTTC. Its protein is CASSPGQGTYEGYTF.

The chain employs TRBV27 and TRBJ1-1; perhaps TRBD1 as D (5 bases). Trimming took 8 bases from V and 3 from J, leaving 13 bases between them. There are 13 residues in the CDR3. The germline V gene has CDR1 MNHEY and CDR2 SMNVEV (reference sequence). CDR3 loop: CASRELGDTEAFF. For the CDR3, the DNA is TGTGCCAGCCGGGAGTTAGGGGACACTGAAGCTTTCTTT.

The rearrangement uses TRBV14 and TRBJ1-6; tentatively, D is TRBD1 (5 bases). V gave up 4 bases and J gave up 7 bases, with 11 bases separating them. The germline gives CDR1 SGHDN, CDR2 FVKESK. There are 14 residues in the CDR3. CDR3 bases: TGTGCCAGCAGCCCTCGACAGAGCAATTCACCCCTCCACTTT. This gives the protein CASSPRQSNSPLHF. The full variable domain, rest sourced from reference TRBV14 and TRBJ1-6, is EAGVTQFPSHSVIEKGQTVTLRCDPISGHDNLYWYRRVMGKEIKFLLHFVKESKQDESGMPNNRFLAERTGGTYSTLKVQPAELEDSGVYFCASSPRQSNSPLHFGNGTRLTVT.

The CDR3 sequence: CASIQQGAGEKLFF. CDR3 in DNA: TGTGCCAGTATTCAACAGGGGGCTGGCGAAAAACTGTTTTTT. The chain joins TRBV19 to TRBJ1-4; the match to TRBD1 covers 9 bases. There are 14 residues in the CDR3. V trimming: 7 bases; J trimming: 8 bases; junction bases outside the gene matches: 8. Germline CDR1 reads LNHDA; CDR2 reads SQIVND (reference sequence). Full variable domain (outside the CDR3, taken from reference TRBV19 and TRBJ1-4): DGGITQSPKYLFRKEGQNVTLSCEQNLNHDAMYWYRQDPGQGLRLIYYSQIVNDFQKGDIAEGYSVSREKKESFPLTVTSAQKNPTAFYLCASIQQGAGEKLFFGSGTQLSVL.

This sequence joins TRBV7-9 and TRBJ2-3; 7 nucleotides match TRBD1. CDR1 SEHNR and CDR2 FQNEAQ come from the germline V gene (reference sequence). V shed 5 bases and J 2 bases; nucleotides not matched to a gene: 4. The CDR3 totals 14 residues. The CDR3: CASSPTGYTDTQYF. In nucleotides, the CDR3 is TGTGCCAGCAGCCCGACAGGGTACACAGATACGCAGTATTTT.

The chain couples TRBV10-2 to TRBJ1-5; TRBD1 matches at 8 bases. With 2 bases clipped from V and 7 bases from J, the junction kept 4 bases outside the gene matches. Germline values: CDR1 WSHSY, CDR2 SAAADI. The CDR3 runs 14 residues. The CDR3 coding sequence is TGCGCCAGCAGTGAGACAGGGGGTTCGCAGCCCCAGCATTTT. This translates into CASSETGGSQPQHF.

The CDR3 loop is CASSLALAGVETQYF. CDR3 nucleotides: TGTGCCAGCAGCTTAGCGCTAGCGGGAGTGGAGACCCAGTACTTC. J is TRBJ2-5 and V is TRBV7-8; 10 bases are shared with TRBD2. The CDR3 covers 15 residues. CDR1 is SGHVS, CDR2 FQNEAQ, per germline. The V segment lost 0 bases and the J segment 5 bases; nucleotides outside the gene matches: 3.

This chain joins TRBV5-5 and TRBJ2-7; 7 bases are a match to TRBD1. The CDR3 spans 16 residues. The V segment lost 2 bases and the J segment 4 bases; nucleotides outside the gene matches: 12. Looked up from germline, CDR1 is SGHKS and CDR2 is YYEKEE (reference sequence). The CDR3 loop is CASSFPRDRSSYEQYF. The DNA for the CDR3 is TGTGCCAGCAGCTTCCCCCGGGACAGAAGTAGTTACGAGCAGTACTTC.

CDR3 sequence (DNA): TGCGCCAGCAGCTACAGGGGGAATAGGAACATTCAGTACTTC. Encoded protein: CASSYRGNRNIQYF. J is TRBJ2-4 and V is TRBV5-1; 8 bases fit TRBD1. The CDR3 covers 14 residues. J gave up 7 bases and V 3 bases, and 6 bases lay outside the gene matches. Germline V gene lookup returns CDR1 SGHRS and CDR2 YFSETQ.

The chain links TRBV4-3 to TRBJ1-1; 8 bases match TRBD1. Unmatched junction bases numbered 11, after V lost 3 bases and J lost 5 bases. The CDR3 contains 16 residues. Germline V gene lookup returns CDR1 LGHNA and CDR2 YSLEER. As DNA, the CDR3 is TGCGCCAGCAGCCACCGAAGGGGACAGGAGGAGACTGAAGCTTTCTTT. Translated, it gives CASSHRRGQEETEAFF.

The sample holds a few counts of this clone. This sequence joins TRBV6-5 and TRBJ1-2, with D possibly being TRBD1 (6 bases). Looked up from germline, CDR1 is MNHEY and CDR2 is SVGAGI. CDR3 length: 14 residues. The V and J ends lost 0 bases and 4 bases respectively, with 9 bases between them. The CDR3 here is CASSYSEDSYGYTF. The CDR3 coding sequence is TGTGCCAGCAGTTACTCGGAGGACAGCTATGGCTACACCTTC.

This rearrangement joins TRBV7-6 to TRBJ2-5, with 8 nucleotides matching TRBD2. The V segment lost 3 bases and the J segment 5 bases; nucleotides outside the gene matches: 8. CDR1 and CDR2 (germline): SGHVS, FNYEAQ. CDR3 size: 15 residues. Here the CDR3 DNA reads TGTGCCAGCAGCTTGATCGGAGCGGGGGCTGAGACCCAGTACTTC. It is translated as CASSLIGAGAETQYF.

This chain uses TRBV19 with TRBJ1-2; no firm D call. Trimming removed 3 bases from V and 5 bases from J, with 16 bases in between. This CDR3 spans 15 amino acids. The germline V gene has CDR1 LNHDA and CDR2 SQIVND (reference sequence). CDR3 residues: CASSMPGSLGYGYTF. The CDR3 bases are TGTGCCAGTAGTATGCCCGGGTCCCTGGGTTATGGCTACACCTTC.

This clone was seen more than once but under ten times. This chain connects TRBV6-5 to TRBJ2-1; D may be TRBD2 (7 bases). The CDR3 has 14 amino acids. V lost 6 bases, J lost 8 bases, and 17 bases lay in between. Germline values: CDR1 MNHEY, CDR2 SVGAGI. CDR3 loop: CASSLVGGAHEQFF. The CDR3 DNA is TGTGCCAGCAGCCTAGTTGGGGGGGCCCATGAGCAGTTCTTC.

V and J are TRBV4-2 and TRBJ2-5, with 11 bases lining up with TRBD1. CDR1 and CDR2 from the germline V gene are LGHNA and YNFKEQ. After removal of 5 bases from V and 3 bases from J, the junction contained 5 bases not matched to a gene. This CDR3 has 15 amino acids. CDR3 amino acids: CASSFWTGGKETQYF. CDR3 in DNA: TGTGCCAGCAGCTTCTGGACAGGGGGCAAAGAGACCCAGTACTTC.